This is a list of T cell receptor beta chains from one sample in a study of CD8 T cells in ankylosing spondylitis. TCRdb independently ran MiXCR on the 5' RACE reads; one entry per CDR3 protein. The table lists approximately 220,000 distinct CDR3 sequences, approximately 10% of them singletons. Material: blood, either unsorted or a sorted T cell fraction (not recorded which). The receptors stem from a male donor with ankylosing spondylitis or in good health (not recorded which). Each CDR3 is given with its conserved first and last residue. Clone size is given for some rows only: seen once, a few or many times, or a class if the clone is expanded.

j_call	clone_size	cdr3_length	v_call	cdr3_aa
TRBJ1-5	many	13	TRBV2	CASIGREGQPQHF
TRBJ1-2	many	17	TRBV7-9	CASSLDRKGQGANGYTF
TRBJ2-7	many	13	TRBV12-3/TRBV12-4	CASSLDSIYEQYF
TRBJ2-3	few	14	TRBV10-3	CAISESGSKDTQYF
TRBJ1-1	-	16	TRBV5-5	CASSWAIPGTGGEAFF
TRBJ2-3	many	15	TRBV5-1	CASSTRQGNTDTQYF
TRBJ2-7	few	13	TRBV7-3	CASSLRMVGTDSF
TRBJ2-3	-	15	TRBV7-2	CASSLDVGVTDTQYF
TRBJ1-3	many	15	TRBV11-2	CASSAGLSAGNTIYF
TRBJ2-1	many	14	TRBV6-1	CASGEQGAINEQFF
TRBJ2-7	few	12	TRBV3-1	CASSQDRTSRYF
TRBJ1-1	many	14	TRBV10-3	CATRQGSVNTEAFF
TRBJ2-7	many	15	TRBV7-2	CASSRSSGGAWEQYF
TRBJ2-3	many	13	TRBV7-2	CASSLRGVDTQYF
TRBJ1-2	many	12	TRBV20-1	CSAPGQNGGYTF
TRBJ2-5	many	15	TRBV20-1	CSARDFMNRQETQYF
TRBJ2-3	few	14	TRBV18	CASSLGTSGDTQYF
TRBJ2-3	-	14	TRBV9	CASSVGSGTDTQYF
TRBJ2-2	-	15	TRBV5-4	CASSRRGTNTGELFF
TRBJ2-3	-	17	TRBV7-9	CASSLRWLAGGTDTQYF
TRBJ1-2	few	14	TRBV5-1	CASSPGQGVDGYTF
TRBJ1-3	-	15	TRBV4-2	CASSQDRDSGNTIYF
TRBJ1-5	many	13	TRBV30	CAWSVQRNQPQHF
TRBJ1-3	many	15	TRBV12-3/TRBV12-4	CASRPDGGSGNTIYF
TRBJ2-3	many	16	TRBV28	CASSHKDRALPDTQYF
TRBJ1-5	-	14	TRBV9	CASSSAVSNQPQHF
TRBJ1-1	many	13	TRBV5-1	CASSLSPGTGAFF
TRBJ2-1	-	14	TRBV5-1	CASSPVRQNNEQFF
TRBJ1-3	many	16	TRBV10-3	CAISESGNLSGNTIYF
TRBJ2-1	many	14	TRBV7-3	CASSLRGPQGEQFF
TRBJ2-6	few	16	TRBV7-8	CASSLALGAGANVLTF
TRBJ1-6	many	12	TRBV6-6	CASAEYNSPLHF
TRBJ2-3	-	13	TRBV7-2	CASSLRVGAGAYF
TRBJ2-3	-	13	TRBV11-3	CASSLDQGDTQYF
TRBJ2-2	many	14	TRBV5-5	CASVRDSLTGELFF
TRBJ2-2	few	18	TRBV11-2	CASSLGSSRGGRTGELFF
TRBJ2-3	-	16	TRBV3-1	CASSQVTSGTTDTQYF
TRBJ2-2	many	21	TRBV6-2/TRBV6-3	CASSYSFWTLRDRLNTGELFF
TRBJ2-2	few	20	TRBV3-1	CASSNILSGGFSRNTGELFF
TRBJ2-1	-	15	TRBV7-2	CASSLVGGLISEQFF
TRBJ2-5	-	15	TRBV7-6	CASSLVRSWQETQYF
TRBJ2-3	-	12	TRBV7-2	CASSSDWNTQYF
TRBJ1-1	few	14	TRBV9	CASSVPDRNTEAFF
TRBJ2-3	many	19	TRBV21-1	CASSKSRGTNPMGIDTQYF
TRBJ1-5	-	12	TRBV12-3/TRBV12-4	CASSPSYQPQHF
TRBJ1-3	many	18	TRBV28	CASSSWGGSDSSGNTIYF
TRBJ1-5	many	14	TRBV7-2	CASSPAPSNQPQHF
TRBJ2-3	many	15	TRBV20-1	CSALFSGGAADTQYF
TRBJ1-1	-	15	TRBV20-1	CSASTGGGFGSEAFF